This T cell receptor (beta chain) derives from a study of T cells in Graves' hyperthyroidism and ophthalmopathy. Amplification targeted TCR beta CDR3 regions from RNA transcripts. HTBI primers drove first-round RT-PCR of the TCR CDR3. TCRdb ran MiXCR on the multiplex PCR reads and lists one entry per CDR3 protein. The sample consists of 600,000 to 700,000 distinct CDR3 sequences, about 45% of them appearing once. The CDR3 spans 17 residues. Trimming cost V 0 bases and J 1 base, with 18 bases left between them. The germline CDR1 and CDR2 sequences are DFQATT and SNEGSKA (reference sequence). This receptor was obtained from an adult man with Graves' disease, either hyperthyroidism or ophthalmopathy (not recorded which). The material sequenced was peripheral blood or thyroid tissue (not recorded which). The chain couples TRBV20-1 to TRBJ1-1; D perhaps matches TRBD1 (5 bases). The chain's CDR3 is CSARDYWDGRGNTEAFF. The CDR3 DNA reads TGCAGTGCTAGAGATTACTGGGATGGGAGGGGGAACACTGAAGCTTTCTTT.